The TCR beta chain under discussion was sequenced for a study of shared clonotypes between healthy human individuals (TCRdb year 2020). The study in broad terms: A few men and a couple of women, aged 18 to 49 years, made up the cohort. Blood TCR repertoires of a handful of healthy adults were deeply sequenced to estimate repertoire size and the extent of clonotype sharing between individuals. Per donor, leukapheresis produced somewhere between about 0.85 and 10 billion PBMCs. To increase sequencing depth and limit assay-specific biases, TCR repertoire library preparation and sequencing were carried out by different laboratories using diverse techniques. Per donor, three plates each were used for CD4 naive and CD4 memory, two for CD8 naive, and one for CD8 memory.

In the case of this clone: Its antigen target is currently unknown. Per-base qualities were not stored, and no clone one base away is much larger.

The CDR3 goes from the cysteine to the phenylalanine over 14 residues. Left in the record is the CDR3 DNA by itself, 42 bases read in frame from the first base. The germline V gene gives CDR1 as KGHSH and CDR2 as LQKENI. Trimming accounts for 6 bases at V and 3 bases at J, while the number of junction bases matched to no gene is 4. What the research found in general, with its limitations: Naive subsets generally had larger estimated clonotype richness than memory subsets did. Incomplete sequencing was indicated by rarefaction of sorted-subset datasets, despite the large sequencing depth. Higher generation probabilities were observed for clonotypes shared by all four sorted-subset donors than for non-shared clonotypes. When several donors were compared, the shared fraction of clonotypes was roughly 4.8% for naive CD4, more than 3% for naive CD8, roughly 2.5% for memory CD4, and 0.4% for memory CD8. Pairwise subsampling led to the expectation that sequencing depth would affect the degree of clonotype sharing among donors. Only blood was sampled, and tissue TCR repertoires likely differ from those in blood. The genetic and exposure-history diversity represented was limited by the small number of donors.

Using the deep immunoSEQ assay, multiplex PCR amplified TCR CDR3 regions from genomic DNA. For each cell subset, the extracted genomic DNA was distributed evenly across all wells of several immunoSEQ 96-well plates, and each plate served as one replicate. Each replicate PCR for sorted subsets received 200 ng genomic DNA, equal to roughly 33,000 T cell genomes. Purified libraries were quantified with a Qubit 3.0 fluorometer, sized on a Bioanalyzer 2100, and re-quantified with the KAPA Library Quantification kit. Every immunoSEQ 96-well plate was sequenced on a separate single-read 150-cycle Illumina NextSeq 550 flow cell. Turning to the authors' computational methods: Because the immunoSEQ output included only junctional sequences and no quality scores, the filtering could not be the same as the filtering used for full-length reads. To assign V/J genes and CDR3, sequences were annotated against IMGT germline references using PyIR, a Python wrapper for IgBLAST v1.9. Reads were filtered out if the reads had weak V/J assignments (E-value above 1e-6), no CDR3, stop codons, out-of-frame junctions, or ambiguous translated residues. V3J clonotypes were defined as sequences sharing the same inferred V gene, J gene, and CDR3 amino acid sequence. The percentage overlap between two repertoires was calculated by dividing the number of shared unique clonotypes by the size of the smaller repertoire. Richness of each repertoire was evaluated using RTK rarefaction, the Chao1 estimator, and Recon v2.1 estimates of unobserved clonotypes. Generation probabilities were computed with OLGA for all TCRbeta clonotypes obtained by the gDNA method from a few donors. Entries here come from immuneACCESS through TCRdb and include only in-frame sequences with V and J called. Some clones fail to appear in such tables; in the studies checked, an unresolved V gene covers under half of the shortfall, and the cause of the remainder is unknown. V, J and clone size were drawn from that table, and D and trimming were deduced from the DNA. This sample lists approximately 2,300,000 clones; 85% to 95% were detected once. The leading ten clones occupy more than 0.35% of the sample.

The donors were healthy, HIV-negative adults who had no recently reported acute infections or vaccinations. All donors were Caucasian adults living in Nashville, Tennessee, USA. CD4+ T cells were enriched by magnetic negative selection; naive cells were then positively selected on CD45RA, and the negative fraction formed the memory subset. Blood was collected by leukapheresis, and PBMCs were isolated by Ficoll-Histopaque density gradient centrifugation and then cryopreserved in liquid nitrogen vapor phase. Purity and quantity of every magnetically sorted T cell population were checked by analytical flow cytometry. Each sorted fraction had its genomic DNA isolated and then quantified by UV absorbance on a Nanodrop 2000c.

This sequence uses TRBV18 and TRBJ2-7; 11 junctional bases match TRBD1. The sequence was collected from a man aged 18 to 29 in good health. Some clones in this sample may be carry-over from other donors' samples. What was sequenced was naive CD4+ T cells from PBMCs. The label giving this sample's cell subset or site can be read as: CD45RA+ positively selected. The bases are TGTGCCAGCTCGGGGGACAGGGGGGTCTACGAGCAGTACTTC. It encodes CASSGDRGVYEQYF.